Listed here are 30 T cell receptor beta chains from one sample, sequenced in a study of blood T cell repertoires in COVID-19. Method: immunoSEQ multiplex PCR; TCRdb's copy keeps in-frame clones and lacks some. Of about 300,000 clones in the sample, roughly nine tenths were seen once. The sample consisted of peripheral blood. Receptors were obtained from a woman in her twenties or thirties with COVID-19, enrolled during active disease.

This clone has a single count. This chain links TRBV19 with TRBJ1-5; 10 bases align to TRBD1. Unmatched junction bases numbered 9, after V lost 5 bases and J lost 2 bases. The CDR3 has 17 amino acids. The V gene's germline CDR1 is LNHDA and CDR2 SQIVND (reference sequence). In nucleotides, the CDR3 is TGTGCCAGTAGTTCCGGGACAGGGGTTTGGGGCAATCAGCCCCAGCATTTT. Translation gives CASSSGTGVWGNQPQHF. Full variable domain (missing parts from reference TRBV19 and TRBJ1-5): DGGITQSPKYLFRKEGQNVTLSCEQNLNHDAMYWYRQDPGQGLRLIYYSQIVNDFQKGDIAEGYSVSREKKESFPLTVTSAQKNPTAFYLCASSSGTGVWGNQPQHFGDGTRLSIL.

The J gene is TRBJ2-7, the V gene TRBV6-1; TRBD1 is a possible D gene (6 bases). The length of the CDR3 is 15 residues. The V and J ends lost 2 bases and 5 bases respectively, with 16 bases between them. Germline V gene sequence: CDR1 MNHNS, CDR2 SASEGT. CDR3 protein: CASSEWDTGIHEQYF. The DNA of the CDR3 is TGTGCCAGCAGTGAATGGGACACAGGGATACACGAGCAGTACTTC.

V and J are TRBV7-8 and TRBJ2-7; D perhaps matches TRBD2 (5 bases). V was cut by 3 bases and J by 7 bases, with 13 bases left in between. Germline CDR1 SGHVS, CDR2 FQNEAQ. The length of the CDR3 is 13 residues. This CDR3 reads CASSLSGRGEQYF. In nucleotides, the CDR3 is TGTGCCAGCAGCTTGTCAGGCCGAGGGGAGCAGTACTTC.

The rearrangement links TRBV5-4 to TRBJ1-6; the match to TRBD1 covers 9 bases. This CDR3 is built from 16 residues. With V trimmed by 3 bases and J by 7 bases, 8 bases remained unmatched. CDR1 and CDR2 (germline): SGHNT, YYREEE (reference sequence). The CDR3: CASSSIDRGNNSPLHF. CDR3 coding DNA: TGTGCCAGCAGCTCTATCGACAGGGGGAACAATTCACCCCTCCACTTT.

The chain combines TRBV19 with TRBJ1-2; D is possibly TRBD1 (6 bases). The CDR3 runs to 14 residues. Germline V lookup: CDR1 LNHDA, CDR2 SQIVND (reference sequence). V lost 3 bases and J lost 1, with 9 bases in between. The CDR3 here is CASSIGGLNYGYTF. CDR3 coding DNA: TGTGCCAGTAGTATCGGGGGGCTTAACTATGGCTACACCTTC.

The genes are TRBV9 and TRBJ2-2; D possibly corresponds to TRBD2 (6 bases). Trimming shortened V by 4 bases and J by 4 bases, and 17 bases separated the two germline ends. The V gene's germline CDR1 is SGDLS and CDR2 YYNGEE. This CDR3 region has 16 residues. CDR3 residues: CASSPSGNGGTGELFF. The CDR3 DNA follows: TGTGCCAGCAGCCCGTCAGGGAACGGGGGCACCGGGGAGCTGTTTTTT.

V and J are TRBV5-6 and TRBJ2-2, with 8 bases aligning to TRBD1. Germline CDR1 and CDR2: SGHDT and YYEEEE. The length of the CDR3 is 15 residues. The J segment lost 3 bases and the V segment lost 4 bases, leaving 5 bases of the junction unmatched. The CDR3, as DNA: TGTGCCAGCAGCCCGGGACAGGCGTACACCGGGGAGCTGTTTTTT. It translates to CASSPGQAYTGELFF.

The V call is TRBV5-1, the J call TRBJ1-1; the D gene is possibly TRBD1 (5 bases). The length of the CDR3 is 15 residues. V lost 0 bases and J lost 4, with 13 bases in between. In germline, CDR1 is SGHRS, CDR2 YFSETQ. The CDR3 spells CASSLVQGMATEAFF. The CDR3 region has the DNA TGCGCCAGCAGCTTGGTCCAGGGCATGGCCACTGAAGCTTTCTTT.

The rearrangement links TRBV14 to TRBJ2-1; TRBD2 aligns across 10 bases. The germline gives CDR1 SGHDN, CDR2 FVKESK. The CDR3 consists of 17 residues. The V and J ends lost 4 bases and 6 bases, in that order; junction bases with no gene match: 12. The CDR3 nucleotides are TGTGCCAGCAGCCCCAACAGCGGGAGGGCCCTTGGCAATGAGCAGTTCTTC. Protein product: CASSPNSGRALGNEQFF.

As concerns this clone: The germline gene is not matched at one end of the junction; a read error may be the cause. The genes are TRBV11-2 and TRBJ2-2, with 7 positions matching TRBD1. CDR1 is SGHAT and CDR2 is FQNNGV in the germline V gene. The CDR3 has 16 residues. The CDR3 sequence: CASTLPTGNLGGELFF. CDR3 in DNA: TGTGCCAGCACCTTACCGACAGGGAACTTAGGAGGGGAGCTGTTTTTT.

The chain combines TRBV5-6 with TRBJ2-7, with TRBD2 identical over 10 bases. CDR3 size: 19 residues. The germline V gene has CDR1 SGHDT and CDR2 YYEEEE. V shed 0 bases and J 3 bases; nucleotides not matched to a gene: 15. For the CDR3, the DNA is TGTGCCAGCAGCTTGGGCTACGGGACTAGCGCCGCGCTAATCTACGAGCAGTACTTC. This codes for CASSLGYGTSAALIYEQYF.

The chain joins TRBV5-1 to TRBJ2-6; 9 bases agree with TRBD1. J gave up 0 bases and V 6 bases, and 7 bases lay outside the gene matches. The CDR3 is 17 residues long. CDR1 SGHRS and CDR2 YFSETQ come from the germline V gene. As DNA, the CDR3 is TGCGCCAGCACATGGGACAGGGATAGCTCTGGGGCCAACGTCCTGACTTTC. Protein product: CASTWDRDSSGANVLTF. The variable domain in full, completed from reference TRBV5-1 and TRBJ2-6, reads KAGVTQTPRYLIKTRGQQVTLSCSPISGHRSVSWYQQTPGQGLQFLFEYFSETQRNKGNFPGRFSGRQFSNSRSEMNVSTLELGDSALYLCASTWDRDSSGANVLTFGAGSRLTVL.

CDR3 sequence reads: CATLWQNNQPQHF. The DNA of the CDR3 is TGTGCCACCCTGTGGCAGAACAATCAGCCCCAGCATTTT. The V gene is TRBV28, the J gene TRBJ1-5; D is uncertain. The V gene lost 10 bases and the J gene lost 3 bases, with 13 bases spanning the gap. In germline, CDR1 is MDHEN, CDR2 SYDVKM. The CDR3 is made up of 13 amino acids.

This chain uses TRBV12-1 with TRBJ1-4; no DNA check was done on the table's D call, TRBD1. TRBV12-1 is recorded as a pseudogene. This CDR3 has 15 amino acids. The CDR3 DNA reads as TGTGCCAGCAGCTCTGACACCACAACTAATGAAAAACTGTTTTTT. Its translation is CASSSDTTTNEKLFF.

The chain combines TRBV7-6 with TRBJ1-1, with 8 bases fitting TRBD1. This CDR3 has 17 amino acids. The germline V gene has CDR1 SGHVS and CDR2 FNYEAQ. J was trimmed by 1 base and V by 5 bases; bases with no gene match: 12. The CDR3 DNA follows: TGTGCCAGCAGCCTACGGGTCCCCGGACAGGGGAACACTGAAGCTTTCTTT. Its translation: CASSLRVPGQGNTEAFF.

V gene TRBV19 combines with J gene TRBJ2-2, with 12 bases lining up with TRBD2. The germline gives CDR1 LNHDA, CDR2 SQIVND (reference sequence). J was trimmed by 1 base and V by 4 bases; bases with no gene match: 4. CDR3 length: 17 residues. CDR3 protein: CASSRTSGNKNTGELFF. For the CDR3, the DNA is TGTGCCAGTAGTAGGACTAGCGGGAACAAGAACACCGGGGAGCTGTTTTTT.

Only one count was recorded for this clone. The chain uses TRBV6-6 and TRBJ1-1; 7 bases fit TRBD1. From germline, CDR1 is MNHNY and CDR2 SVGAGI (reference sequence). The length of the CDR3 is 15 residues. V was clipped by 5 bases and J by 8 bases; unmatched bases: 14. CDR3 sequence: CASSKRQGGDREAFF. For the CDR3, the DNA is TGTGCCAGCAGTAAAAGACAGGGTGGGGATCGCGAAGCTTTCTTT.

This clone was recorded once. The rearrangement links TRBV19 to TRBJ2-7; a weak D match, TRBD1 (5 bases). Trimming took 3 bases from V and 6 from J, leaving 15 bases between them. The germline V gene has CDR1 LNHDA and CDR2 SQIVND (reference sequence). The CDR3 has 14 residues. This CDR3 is CASSIRQGRVEQYF. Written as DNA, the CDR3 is TGTGCCAGTAGTATTCGGCAGGGTCGCGTCGAGCAGTACTTC. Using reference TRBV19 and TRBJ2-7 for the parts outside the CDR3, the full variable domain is DGGITQSPKYLFRKEGQNVTLSCEQNLNHDAMYWYRQDPGQGLRLIYYSQIVNDFQKGDIAEGYSVSREKKESFPLTVTSAQKNPTAFYLCASSIRQGRVEQYFGPGTRLTVT.

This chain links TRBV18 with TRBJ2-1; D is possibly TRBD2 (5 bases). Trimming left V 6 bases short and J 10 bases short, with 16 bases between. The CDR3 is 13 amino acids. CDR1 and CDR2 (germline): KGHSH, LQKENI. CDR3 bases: TGTGCCAGCTCTCGCTCCGGGGTTCGGGAGCAGTTCTTC. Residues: CASSRSGVREQFF. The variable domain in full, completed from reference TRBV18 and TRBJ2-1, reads NAGVMQNPRHLVRRRGQEARLRCSPMKGHSHVYWYRQLPEEGLKFMVYLQKENIIDESGMPKERFSAEFPKEGPSILRIQQVVRGDSAAYFCASSRSGVREQFFGPGTRLTVL.

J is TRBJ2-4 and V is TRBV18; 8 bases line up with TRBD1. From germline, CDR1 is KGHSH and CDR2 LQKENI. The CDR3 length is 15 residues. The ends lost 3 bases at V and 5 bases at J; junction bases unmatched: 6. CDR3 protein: CASSPGQGIENIQYF. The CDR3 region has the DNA TGTGCCAGCTCACCCGGACAGGGAATCGAAAACATTCAGTACTTC. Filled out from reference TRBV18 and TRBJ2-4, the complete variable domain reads NAGVMQNPRHLVRRRGQEARLRCSPMKGHSHVYWYRQLPEEGLKFMVYLQKENIIDESGMPKERFSAEFPKEGPSILRIQQVVRGDSAAYFCASSPGQGIENIQYFGAGTRLSVL.

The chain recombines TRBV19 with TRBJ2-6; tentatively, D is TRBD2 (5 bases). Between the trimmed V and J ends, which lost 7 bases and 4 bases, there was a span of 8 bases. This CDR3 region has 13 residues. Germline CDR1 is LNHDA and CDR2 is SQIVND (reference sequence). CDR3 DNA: TGTGCCAGTAAAGAGGGAGGGGCCAACGTCCTGACTTTC. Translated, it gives CASKEGGANVLTF. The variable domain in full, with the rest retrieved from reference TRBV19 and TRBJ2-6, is DGGITQSPKYLFRKEGQNVTLSCEQNLNHDAMYWYRQDPGQGLRLIYYSQIVNDFQKGDIAEGYSVSREKKESFPLTVTSAQKNPTAFYLCASKEGGANVLTFGAGSRLTVL.

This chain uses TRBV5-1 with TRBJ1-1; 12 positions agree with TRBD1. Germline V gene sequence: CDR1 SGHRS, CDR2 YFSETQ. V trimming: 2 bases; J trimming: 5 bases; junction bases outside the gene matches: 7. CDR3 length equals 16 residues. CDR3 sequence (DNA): TGCGCCAGCAGCTTAAGCGGGACAGGGGGCCGGACTGAAGCTTTCTTT. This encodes CASSLSGTGGRTEAFF. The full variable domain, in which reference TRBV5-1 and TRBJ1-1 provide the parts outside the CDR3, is KAGVTQTPRYLIKTRGQQVTLSCSPISGHRSVSWYQQTPGQGLQFLFEYFSETQRNKGNFPGRFSGRQFSNSRSEMNVSTLELGDSALYLCASSLSGTGGRTEAFFGQGTRLTVV.

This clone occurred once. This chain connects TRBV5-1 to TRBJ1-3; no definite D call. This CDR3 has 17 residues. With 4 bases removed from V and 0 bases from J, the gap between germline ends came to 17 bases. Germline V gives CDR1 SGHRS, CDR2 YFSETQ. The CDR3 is CASSPTYSDGSGNTIYF. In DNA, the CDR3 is TGCGCCAGCAGCCCGACCTACAGTGACGGCTCTGGAAACACCATATATTTT. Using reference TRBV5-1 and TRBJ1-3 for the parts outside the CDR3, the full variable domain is KAGVTQTPRYLIKTRGQQVTLSCSPISGHRSVSWYQQTPGQGLQFLFEYFSETQRNKGNFPGRFSGRQFSNSRSEMNVSTLELGDSALYLCASSPTYSDGSGNTIYFGEGSWLTVV.

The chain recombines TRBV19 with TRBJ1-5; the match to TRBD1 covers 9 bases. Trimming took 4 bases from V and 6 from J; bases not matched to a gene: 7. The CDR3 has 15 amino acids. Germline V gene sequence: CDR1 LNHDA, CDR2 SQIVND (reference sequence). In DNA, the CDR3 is TGTGCCAGTAGTACACAACCGACAGGGGGTCAGCCCCAGCATTTT. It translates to CASSTQPTGGQPQHF.

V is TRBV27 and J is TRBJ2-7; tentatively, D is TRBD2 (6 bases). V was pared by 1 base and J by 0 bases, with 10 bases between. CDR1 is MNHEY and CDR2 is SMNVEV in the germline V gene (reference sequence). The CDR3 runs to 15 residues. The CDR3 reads CASSLYPGASYEQYF. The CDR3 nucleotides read TGTGCCAGCAGTTTATACCCGGGAGCCTCCTACGAGCAGTACTTC.

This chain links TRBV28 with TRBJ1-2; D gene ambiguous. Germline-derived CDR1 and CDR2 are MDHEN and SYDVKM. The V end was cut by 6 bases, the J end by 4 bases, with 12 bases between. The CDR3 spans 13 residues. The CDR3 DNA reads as TGTGCCAGCAGGCCGGACGGGAGCTATGGCTACACCTTC. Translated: CASRPDGSYGYTF.

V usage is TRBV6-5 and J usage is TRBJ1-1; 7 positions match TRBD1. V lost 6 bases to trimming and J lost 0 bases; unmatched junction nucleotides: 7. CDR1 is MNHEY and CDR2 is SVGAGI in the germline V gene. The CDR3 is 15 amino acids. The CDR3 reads CASSAGGRVNTEAFF. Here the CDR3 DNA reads TGTGCCAGCAGCGCAGGGGGTAGGGTGAACACTGAAGCTTTCTTT.

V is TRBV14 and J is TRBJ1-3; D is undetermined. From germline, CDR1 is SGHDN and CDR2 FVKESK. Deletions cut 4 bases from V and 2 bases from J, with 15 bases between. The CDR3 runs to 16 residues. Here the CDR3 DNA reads TGTGCCAGCAGCCCAATGGTAGGAGGGCCTGGAAACACCATATATTTT. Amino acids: CASSPMVGGPGNTIYF.

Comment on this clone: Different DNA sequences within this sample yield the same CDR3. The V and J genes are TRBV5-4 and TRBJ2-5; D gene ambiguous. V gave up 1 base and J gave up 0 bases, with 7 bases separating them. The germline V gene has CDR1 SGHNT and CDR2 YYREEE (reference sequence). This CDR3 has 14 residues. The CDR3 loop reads CASSLRQDQETQYF. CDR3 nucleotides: TGTGCCAGCAGCTTGCGGCAGGACCAAGAGACCCAGTACTTC.

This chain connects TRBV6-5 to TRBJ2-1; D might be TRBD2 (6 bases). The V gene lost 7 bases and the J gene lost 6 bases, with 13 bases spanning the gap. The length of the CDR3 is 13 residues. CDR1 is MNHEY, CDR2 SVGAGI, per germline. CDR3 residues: CASMRGPVNEQFF. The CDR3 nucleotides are TGTGCCAGCATGCGGGGCCCGGTCAATGAGCAGTTCTTC.